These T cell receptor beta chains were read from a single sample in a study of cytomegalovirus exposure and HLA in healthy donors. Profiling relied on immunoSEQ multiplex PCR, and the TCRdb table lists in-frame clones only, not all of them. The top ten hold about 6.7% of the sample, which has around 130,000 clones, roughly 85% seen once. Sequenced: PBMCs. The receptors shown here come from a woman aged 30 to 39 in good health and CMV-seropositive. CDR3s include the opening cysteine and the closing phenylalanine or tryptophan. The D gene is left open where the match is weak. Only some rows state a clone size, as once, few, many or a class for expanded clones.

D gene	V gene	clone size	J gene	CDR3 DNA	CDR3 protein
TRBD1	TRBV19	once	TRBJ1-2	TGTGCCAGTAACTACCGGGACAGGGGAGGCTATGGCTACACCTTC	CASNYRDRGGYGYTF
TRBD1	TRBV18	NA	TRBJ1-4	TGTGCCAGCTCAACTACAGGGGTTGAAAAACTGTTTTTT	CASSTTGVEKLFF
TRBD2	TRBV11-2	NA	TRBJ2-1	TGTGCCAGCAGCAACGTGACCGGGACTAGCGGGGGGAATGAGCAGTTCTTC	CASSNVTGTSGGNEQFF
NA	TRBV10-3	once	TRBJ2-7	TGTGCCATCAGTGGGGGTGTAGGGGGCTCCTACGAGCAGTACTTC	CAISGGVGGSYEQYF
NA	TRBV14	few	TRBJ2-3	TGTGCCAGCAGCCAAGATTGGCTAGGCACAGATACGCAGTATTTT	CASSQDWLGTDTQYF
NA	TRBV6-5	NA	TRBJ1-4	TGTGCCAGCAGTTTAAGACAGGATGAAAAACTGTTTTTT	CASSLRQDEKLFF
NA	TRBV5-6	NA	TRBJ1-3	TGTGCCAGCAGCTTCGGCGACAGTAGAGGAAACACCATATATTTT	CASSFGDSRGNTIYF
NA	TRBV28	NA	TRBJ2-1	TGTGCCACCGGCGTGGGTGAGACTAAGCAGTTCTTC	CATGVGETKQFF
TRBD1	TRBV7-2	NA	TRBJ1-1	TGTGCCAGCAACTGGGACAGGAACACTGAAGCTTTCTTT	CASNWDRNTEAFF
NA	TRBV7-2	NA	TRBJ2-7	TGTGCCAGCAGCCCCACAGGGACCCACGAGCAGTACTTC	CASSPTGTHEQYF
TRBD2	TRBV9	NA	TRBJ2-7	TGTGCCAGCAGCCCGGGACTACACTCTTACGAGCAGTACTTC	CASSPGLHSYEQYF
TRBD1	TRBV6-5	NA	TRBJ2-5	TGTGCCAGCAGTTACTCAGGGACAGGGGTGGGTGAGACCCAGTACTTC	CASSYSGTGVGETQYF
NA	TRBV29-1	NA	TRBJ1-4	TGCAGCGTCGCTAGTGATGAAAAACTGTTTTTT	CSVASDEKLFF
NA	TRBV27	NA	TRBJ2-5	TGTGCCAGCAGCCTAACCGGGGGTCTCCAAGAGACCCAGTACTTC	CASSLTGGLQETQYF
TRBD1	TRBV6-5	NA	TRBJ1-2	TGTGCCAGCAGCCGGGGACAGGGGGAGGGTGGCTACACCTTC	CASSRGQGEGGYTF
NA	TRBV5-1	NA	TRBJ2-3	TGCGCCAGCAGCTTTGACGGAGATAGCACAGATACGCAGTATTTT	CASSFDGDSTDTQYF
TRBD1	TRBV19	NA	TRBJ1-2	TGTGCCAGCAGGCCTCCAGGGGGCATCTATGGCTACACCTTC	CASRPPGGIYGYTF
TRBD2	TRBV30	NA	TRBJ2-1	TGTGCCTGGAGTTCCAATCTAGGCTACTTTAGCGGGACAACCTACAATGAGCAGTTCTTC	CAWSSNLGYFSGTTYNEQFF
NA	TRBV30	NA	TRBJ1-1	TGTGCCTGGAATAGTGGGGGGACTGAAGCTTTCTTT	CAWNSGGTEAFF
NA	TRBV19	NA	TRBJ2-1	TGTGCCAGTAGTATAGAGGGGGGTGGTATCTACAATGAGCAGTTCTTC	CASSIEGGGIYNEQFF